These 24 T cell receptor beta chains originate from one sample sequenced in a study of T cell repertoires in cytomegalovirus infection. These receptors have no identified antigens. MiXCR, run by TCRdb on the reads, gives a single entry per CDR3 protein. The sample records some 200,000 distinct CDR3 sequences, around 40% being singletons. The sample consisted of CD8+ T cells from cultured PBMCs, taken from culture after CMV antigen stimulation. These receptors originate from a human donor in good health (CMV status not recorded). Some clones in this sample may be carry-over from other donors' samples.

This clonotype was detected a few times. The genes are TRBV15 and TRBJ2-7; 9 bases fit TRBD2. Trimming cost V 2 bases and J 7 bases; bases outside gene matches: 12. The germline V gene has CDR1 LNHNV and CDR2 YYDKDF (reference sequence). CDR3 length: 16 residues. The CDR3 loop is CATSRTTAGGPGEQYF. The CDR3, as DNA: TGTGCCACCAGCAGAACCACGGCGGGAGGGCCTGGAGAGCAGTACTTC.

The rearrangement joins TRBV9 to TRBJ2-1; TRBD1 might be the D (6 bases). The ends were cut back, 0 bases at V and 4 bases at J, with 14 bases in the middle. Per germline, CDR1 SGDLS and CDR2 YYNGEE. The CDR3 contains 16 residues. This CDR3 is CASSVEGKGEYNEQFF. CDR3 nucleotide sequence: TGTGCCAGCAGCGTAGAAGGCAAGGGGGAGTACAATGAGCAGTTCTTC.

The chain has TRBV6-2 or TRBV6-3 and TRBJ2-7, with TRBD2 as a possible D gene (5 bases). The length of the CDR3 is 15 residues. Trimming stripped 5 bases from V and 1 base from J, with 15 bases between. The germline gives CDR1 MNHEY, CDR2 SVGEGT. CDR3 amino acids: CASSARVALSYEQYF. The DNA for the CDR3 is TGTGCCAGCAGTGCGAGGGTAGCCCTATCCTACGAGCAGTACTTC.

J is TRBJ2-2 and V is TRBV27; 7 bases fit TRBD1. CDR3 length: 14 amino acids. From germline, CDR1 is MNHEY and CDR2 SMNVEV (reference sequence). J gave up 9 bases and V 5 bases, and 9 bases lay outside the gene matches. The CDR3 here is CASSPGDSPRELFF. The CDR3 DNA sequence: TGTGCCAGCAGTCCAGGGGACAGTCCCCGGGAGCTGTTTTTT.

This clonotype was observed many times. DNA of the CDR3: TGTGCCAGCAGTTACTTGGGACTAGCGGGAGGTCCGTCCAATGAGCAGTTCTTC. It codes for CASSYLGLAGGPSNEQFF. This chain uses TRBV6-5 with TRBJ2-1, with 15 bases aligning to TRBD2. V shed 1 base and J 6 bases; nucleotides not matched to a gene: 7. The length of the CDR3 is 18 residues. Per germline, CDR1 MNHEY and CDR2 SVGAGI.

This clonotype has more than one count but fewer than ten. The rearrangement uses TRBV7-8 and TRBJ2-1, with 10 nucleotides matching TRBD1. The V and J ends lost 5 bases and 4 bases, in that order; junction bases with no gene match: 5. The CDR3 sequence is 15 residues long. Per the germline V gene, CDR1 is SGHVS and CDR2 is FQNEAQ. The CDR3 DNA follows: TGTGCCAGCAGCCCGCGGGACAGGGGTTACAATGAGCAGTTCTTC. This codes for CASSPRDRGYNEQFF.

This chain uses TRBV11-2 with TRBJ2-5; no definite D call. Germline CDR1 and CDR2: SGHAT and FQNNGV. Trimming took off 5 bases at V and 1 base at J, with 8 bases between the two ends. There are 13 residues in the CDR3. The DNA of the CDR3 is TGTGCCAGCAGCCTACACCTCCAAGAGACCCAGTACTTC. Its protein product is CASSLHLQETQYF.

The J gene is TRBJ2-1, the V gene TRBV12-3 or TRBV12-4, with D possibly matching TRBD1 (5 bases). The V end was cut by 6 bases, the J end by 3 bases, with 15 bases between. The CDR3 is 15 amino acids. This CDR3 reads CASSDRGIVYNEQFF. CDR3 DNA sequence: TGTGCCAGCAGCGACAGAGGCATTGTCTACAATGAGCAGTTCTTC.

The chain links TRBV6-5 to TRBJ2-7; D unclear. The CDR3 spans 13 residues. Germline CDR1 and CDR2: MNHEY and SVGAGI. V lost 6 bases and J 5 bases, leaving 14 bases between the germline ends. CDR3 DNA sequence: TGTGCCAGCAGCCGTAACACAAGGGACGAGCAGTACTTC. Amino acids: CASSRNTRDEQYF.

This clonotype was found a few times. The chain carries TRBV14 and TRBJ2-7; a possible D gene is TRBD2 (6 bases). This CDR3 has 14 residues. Germline-derived CDR1 and CDR2 are SGHDN and FVKESK. Trimming removed 1 base from V and 4 bases from J, with 11 bases in between. DNA of the CDR3: TGTGCCAGCAGCCAAGGTCGAGGGAGGTACGAGCAGTACTTC. Residues: CASSQGRGRYEQYF.

The rearrangement joins TRBV12-3 or TRBV12-4 to TRBJ1-2; TRBD1 agrees at 8 bases. The CDR3 runs 15 residues. The junction had 3 bases not matched to a gene; V was cut back by 1 base and J by 2 bases. CDR3 in amino acids: CASSLDQGANYGYTF. DNA of the CDR3: TGTGCCAGCAGTTTAGATCAGGGGGCGAACTATGGCTACACCTTC.

This clonotype was seen a single time. This chain joins TRBV27 and TRBJ2-7; D possibly matches TRBD1 or TRBD2 (5 bases each). The CDR3 runs 13 residues. Germline CDR1 and CDR2: MNHEY and SMNVEV (reference sequence). Trimming took off 7 bases at V and 4 bases at J, with 14 bases between the two ends. CDR3 coding DNA: TGTGCCAGCAAGGTTTCGGGGCGATACGAGCAGTACTTC. This gives the protein CASKVSGRYEQYF.

This sequence joins TRBV7-3 and TRBJ1-1; 11 bases agree with TRBD1. From germline, CDR1 is SGHTA and CDR2 FQGTGA. CDR3 size: 15 residues. J gave up 5 bases and V 6 bases, and 8 bases lay outside the gene matches. The CDR3 reads CASRPWTGGGTEAFF. CDR3 nucleotide sequence: TGTGCCAGCAGGCCCTGGACAGGGGGCGGAACTGAAGCTTTCTTT.

This clonotype has only a few counts. V gene TRBV11-1 combines with J gene TRBJ1-1, with D perhaps TRBD1 (5 bases). Germline lookup yields CDR1 SGHAT and CDR2 FQDESV (reference sequence). V was trimmed by 0 bases and J by 1 base, leaving 12 bases between them. CDR3 length: 16 residues. Here the CDR3 DNA reads TGTGCCAGCAGCTTAGCCGGACGGAGGGGGAACACTGAAGCTTTCTTT. This gives the protein CASSLAGRRGNTEAFF.

This clonotype was found a few times. This chain links TRBV19 with TRBJ2-5, with 7 bases that match TRBD2. The CDR3 length is 14 residues. In germline, CDR1 is LNHDA, CDR2 SQIVND (reference sequence). J lost 3 bases, V lost 4 bases, and 5 bases had no gene match. CDR3 amino acids: CASSSRDYKETQYF. The CDR3 region has the DNA TGTGCCAGTAGTAGCCGGGACTACAAAGAGACCCAGTACTTC.

The J gene is TRBJ2-7, the V gene TRBV20-1; TRBD2 agrees at 8 bases. CDR1 DFQATT and CDR2 SNEGSKA come from the germline V gene (reference sequence). Trimming cost V 0 bases and J 9 bases; bases outside gene matches: 10. The CDR3 consists of 14 residues. CDR3 in DNA: TGCAGTGCTAGAGATTTGCAGCGGGAGTTCGGGCAGTACTTC. Its translation: CSARDLQREFGQYF.

J is TRBJ2-7 and V is TRBV19; TRBD1 might be the D (5 bases). V lost 5 bases and J 4 bases, leaving 12 bases between the germline ends. Germline lookup yields CDR1 LNHDA and CDR2 SQIVND (reference sequence). The CDR3 length is 13 residues. The CDR3 reads CASSAYQGYEQYF. Here the CDR3 DNA reads TGTGCCAGTAGTGCCTACCAGGGATACGAGCAGTACTTC.

This chain links TRBV4-1 with TRBJ1-1; D is perhaps TRBD1 (6 bases). The CDR3 extends over 14 amino acids. The V end lost 1 base, the J end lost 4 bases, and 10 bases lay between the germline ends. CDR1 is MGHRA and CDR2 is YSYEKL in the germline V gene. CDR3 sequence (DNA): TGCGCCAGCAGCCAAGGAGGGGGGCGCACTGAAGCTTTCTTT. This gives the protein CASSQGGGRTEAFF.

The chain carries TRBV28 and TRBJ2-1, with D maybe TRBD2 (7 bases). The CDR3 covers 13 residues. The V gene's germline CDR1 is MDHEN and CDR2 SYDVKM. With 3 bases removed from V and 9 bases from J, the gap between germline ends came to 12 bases. The DNA for the CDR3 is TGTGCCAGCAGTTTTCGGGGGGCGGTTGAGCAGTTCTTC. This translates into CASSFRGAVEQFF.

This clonotype occurred once. This chain links TRBV30 with TRBJ1-1, with D possibly being TRBD1 (5 bases). V dropped 5 bases and J dropped 2 bases, with 12 bases sitting between them. CDR1 is GTSNPN, CDR2 SVGIG, per germline (reference sequence). This CDR3 is 13 amino acids long. The CDR3 DNA is TGTGCCTGGGGGGGGGGATTAAACACTGAAGCTTTCTTT. Residues: CAWGGGLNTEAFF.

This clonotype occurred a few times. The V gene is TRBV27, the J gene TRBJ2-7; 12 bases map to TRBD2. Trimming removed 6 bases from V and 5 bases from J; junction bases left unmatched: 11. Germline lookup yields CDR1 MNHEY and CDR2 SMNVEV (reference sequence). The CDR3 extends over 16 amino acids. As DNA, the CDR3 is TGTGCCAGCAGCCCCCCCGGACTAGCGGGGTTAGACGAGCAGTACTTC. It translates to CASSPPGLAGLDEQYF.

V and J are TRBV28 and TRBJ1-5; 8 bases line up with TRBD1. The CDR3 extends over 17 amino acids. The V and J ends lost 3 bases and 6 bases, in that order; junction bases with no gene match: 13. Germline V CDR1 and CDR2: MDHEN, SYDVKM. The CDR3 DNA reads TGTGCCAGCAGTTTTTCGGCAGGGGGCGGGTTGGGTCAGCCCCAGCATTTT. Translating it yields CASSFSAGGGLGQPQHF.

J is TRBJ1-2 and V is TRBV7-9, with D possibly matching TRBD1 (6 bases). This CDR3 has 19 amino acids. The V gene's germline CDR1 is SEHNR and CDR2 FQNEAQ (reference sequence). V gave up 5 bases and J gave up 4 bases, with 29 bases separating them. This chain's CDR3 is CASSGGGTPTRALPYGYTF. DNA of the CDR3: TGTGCCAGCAGCGGAGGGGGGACTCCGACAAGGGCCCTACCCTATGGCTACACCTTC.

This chain connects TRBV7-9 to TRBJ2-7, with 7 bases lining up with TRBD1. This CDR3 contains 15 residues. Germline V gene data show CDR1 as SEHNR and CDR2 as FQNEAQ (reference sequence). V was clipped by 1 base and J by 2 bases; unmatched bases: 5. The CDR3 DNA sequence: TGTGCCAGCAGCTTAGGGACAGGTGAAACCTACGAGCAGTACTTC. This codes for CASSLGTGETYEQYF. The full variable domain, rest sourced from reference TRBV7-9 and TRBJ2-7, is DTGVSQNPRHKITKRGQNVTFRCDPISEHNRLYWYRQTLGQGPEFLTYFQNEAQLEKSRLLSDRFSAERPKGSFSTLEIQRTEQGDSAMYLCASSLGTGETYEQYFGPGTRLTVT.